This T cell receptor beta chain originates from a study of blood T cell repertoires in COVID-19. Study summary: The cDNA or gDNA used as material had been derived from T cells, B-cell-depleted T cells, or PBMCs.

V lost 9 bases to trimming and J lost 4 bases; unmatched junction nucleotides: 9. There are 13 residues in the CDR3. Germline CDR1 and CDR2: SGHKS and YYEKEE (reference sequence). Clones were sequenced by immunoSEQ multiplex PCR, and TCRdb holds only the in-frame ones, with some missing. This table holds 470,000 or so clones, around 89% found once. Sequenced material: peripheral blood. The J gene is TRBJ1-1, the V gene TRBV5-5, with 7 bases fitting TRBD1. This TCR was sampled from a woman aged 30 to 39 with acute or convalescent COVID-19. Written as DNA, the CDR3 is TGTGCCACCGAAACAGGGGCGGGCACTGAAGCTTTCTTT. It is translated as CATETGAGTEAFF.